These 20 T cell receptor beta chains share one sample of origin, sequenced in a study of shared clonotypes between healthy human individuals. TCRdb keeps only in-frame clones here, not all; method: immunoSEQ multiplex PCR. The table includes 950,000 to 1,100,000 clones, 70% to 80% detected once. Sequencing was done on a sample of memory CD4+ T cells sorted from blood. Subset given: CD45RA-negative fraction. All receptors derive from a man younger than 30 in good health.

V is TRBV4-3 and J is TRBJ1-6; TRBD1 aligns across 7 bases. From germline, CDR1 is LGHNA and CDR2 YSLEER. The CDR3 runs to 15 residues. The V gene end was trimmed by 2 bases and the J gene end by 9 bases; junction bases not matched to a gene: 7. CDR3 region: CASSQSHSGGSPLHF. In DNA form, the CDR3 reads TGCGCCAGCAGCCAAAGTCACTCAGGGGGTTCACCCCTCCACTTT.

This clone was observed a few times. The rearrangement uses TRBV2 and TRBJ2-2; a weak D match, TRBD1 (5 bases). This CDR3 is built from 13 residues. V lost 6 bases and J lost 7, with 12 bases in between. Germline CDR1 is SNHLY and CDR2 is FYNNEI. CDR3 sequence (DNA): TGTGCCAGCAGGTCAGGGATAGTCGGGGAGCTGTTTTTT. This sequence encodes CASRSGIVGELFF. The whole variable domain, filled in from reference TRBV2 and TRBJ2-2, reads EPEVTQTPSHQVTQMGQEVILRCVPISNHLYFYWYRQILGQKVEFLVSFYNNEISEKSEIFDDQFSVERPDGSNFTLKIRSTKLEDSAMYFCASRSGIVGELFFGEGSRLTVL.

This clone came up a few times. The rearrangement joins TRBV5-1 to TRBJ2-1, with D tentatively TRBD1 or TRBD2 (5 bases each). CDR1 and CDR2 (germline): SGHRS, YFSETQ. Trimming removed 5 bases at V and 3 bases at J, with 15 bases between. The CDR3 has 15 residues. CDR3 residues: CASRAGTVGYNEQFF. CDR3 DNA: TGCGCCAGCAGAGCCGGGACCGTTGGCTACAATGAGCAGTTCTTC.

This chain joins TRBV5-1 and TRBJ2-4; D is undetermined. CDR1 and CDR2 (germline): SGHRS, YFSETQ. The CDR3 runs to 15 residues. V dropped 0 bases and J dropped 2 bases, with 9 bases sitting between them. The CDR3 DNA reads as TGCGCCAGCAGCTTGGAAGGCAGGACCAAAAACATTCAGTACTTC. It is translated as CASSLEGRTKNIQYF.

A word on this clone: Other DNA sequences from this sample encode an identical CDR3 as well. This chain uses TRBV5-4 with TRBJ2-3; D might be TRBD2 (5 bases). Germline V gives CDR1 SGHNT, CDR2 YYREEE (reference sequence). Trimming stripped 4 bases from V and 1 base from J, with 10 bases between. The CDR3 length is 14 residues. CDR3 sequence (DNA): TGTGCCAGCAGCCGGGGTGGCGGCACAGATACGCAGTATTTT. It codes for CASSRGGGTDTQYF.

Note on this clone: At one end, the junction sequence differs from germline, possibly due to a read error. The chain combines TRBV5-1 with TRBJ2-6; the D is unclear. There are 13 residues in the CDR3. Per the germline V gene, CDR1 is SGHRS and CDR2 is YFSETQ. CDR3 protein: CASSRSMSGNLTF. The CDR3 DNA is TGTGCCAGCAGCCGGTCCATGAGTGGCAATTTGACTTTC.

The chain couples TRBV19 to TRBJ2-5, with 11 nucleotides matching TRBD2. The CDR3 is made up of 16 amino acids. After removal of 8 bases from V and 5 bases from J, the junction contained 13 bases not matched to a gene. From germline, CDR1 is LNHDA and CDR2 SQIVND (reference sequence). Here the CDR3 reads CASGSGVAGGLETQYF. In DNA, the CDR3 is TGTGCCAGTGGATCTGGAGTAGCGGGGGGGCTCGAGACCCAGTACTTC.

This clone was counted only a few times. The chain combines TRBV10-3 with TRBJ1-6; D is unresolved. Per the germline V gene, CDR1 is ENHRY and CDR2 is SYGVKD. Between the trimmed V and J ends, which lost 7 bases and 0 bases, there was a span of 10 bases. This CDR3 region has 15 residues. The CDR3 is CAIKGSSSYNSPLHF. The CDR3 DNA reads TGTGCCATCAAGGGTTCAAGCTCCTATAATTCACCCCTCCACTTT.

The chain recombines TRBV30 with TRBJ1-4, with D tentatively TRBD1 (5 bases). The CDR3 is 13 residues long. With 6 bases removed from V and 5 bases from J, the gap between germline ends came to 13 bases. The germline gives CDR1 GTSNPN, CDR2 SVGIG (reference sequence). The CDR3 spells CACAGEGNEKLFF. Here the CDR3 DNA reads TGTGCCTGTGCCGGGGAGGGGAATGAAAAACTGTTTTTT.

This clone was counted between two and nine times. The chain uses TRBV5-1 and TRBJ2-3, with D possibly matching TRBD1 (5 bases). The CDR3 sequence is 17 residues long. V lost 5 bases and J lost 2, with 21 bases in between. Germline V CDR1 and CDR2: SGHRS, YFSETQ. CDR3 bases: TGCGCCAGCAGTTTTGGGGCACGGGCCGCCCTCACAGATACGCAGTATTTT. Protein: CASSFGARAALTDTQYF.

This clone was observed a handful of times. The J gene is TRBJ1-1, the V gene TRBV29-1; the match to TRBD1 covers 11 bases. CDR1 is SQVTM and CDR2 is ANQGSEA in the germline V gene. The CDR3 runs to 13 residues. V lost 6 bases to trimming and J lost 4 bases; unmatched junction nucleotides: 4. CDR3 residues: CSVGQGVVTEAFF. In nucleotides, the CDR3 is TGCAGCGTGGGACAGGGGGTGGTCACTGAAGCTTTCTTT.

The J gene is TRBJ1-1, the V gene TRBV11-2; D is uncertain. From germline, CDR1 is SGHAT and CDR2 FQNNGV. There are 12 residues in the CDR3. V lost 10 bases, J lost 7 bases, and 16 bases lay in between. In DNA form, the CDR3 reads TGTGCCACCCAGGATACGGGTAATGAAGCTTTCTTT. It codes for CATQDTGNEAFF.

The genes are TRBV19 and TRBJ2-3; the D gene is possibly TRBD1 (5 bases). Trimming stripped 10 bases from V and 7 bases from J, with 15 bases between. Germline V gene lookup returns CDR1 LNHDA and CDR2 SQIVND (reference sequence). The CDR3 is made up of 12 amino acids. CDR3 in DNA: TGTGCCACCAGGGCGGTGGATTATACGCAGTATTTT. Its translation: CATRAVDYTQYF.

Comments on this clone: Other nucleotide sequences from this sample produce the same CDR3. The J gene is TRBJ2-5, the V gene TRBV5-1; D may be TRBD2 (6 bases). CDR3 size: 13 residues. Deletions cut 4 bases from V and 2 bases from J, with 9 bases between. Germline-derived CDR1 and CDR2 are SGHRS and YFSETQ. CDR3 amino acids: CASSPGSQETQYF. In nucleotides, the CDR3 is TGCGCCAGCAGCCCCGGGAGTCAAGAGACCCAGTACTTC. The whole variable domain, remainder taken from reference TRBV5-1 and TRBJ2-5, is KAGVTQTPRYLIKTRGQQVTLSCSPISGHRSVSWYQQTPGQGLQFLFEYFSETQRNKGNFPGRFSGRQFSNSRSEMNVSTLELGDSALYLCASSPGSQETQYFGPGTRLLVL.

The chain combines TRBV5-6 with TRBJ2-5; 9 positions match TRBD2. Germline V gives CDR1 SGHDT, CDR2 YYEEEE. The trim removed 4 bases at V and 1 base at J, leaving 14 bases unmatched. There are 18 residues in the CDR3. As DNA, the CDR3 is TGTGCCAGCAGCGCCTTTCGGGTAGCGGGGGCCTTCCAAGAGACCCAGTACTTC. This encodes CASSAFRVAGAFQETQYF.

In the case of this clone: A junction end diverges from the germline sequence, so it may reflect a read error. V is TRBV2 and J is TRBJ1-1; D is undetermined. This CDR3 has 12 residues. Germline V gene lookup returns CDR1 SNHLY and CDR2 FYNNEI. In DNA form, the CDR3 reads TGTGCCAGCAGTGAAGTTTTGACTTTTATTATCTTT. It is translated as CASSEVLTFIIF.

The CDR3 DNA reads TGTGCCAGCTCACCGGGTCAGGGGGAGACCCAGTACTTC. Its translation: CASSPGQGETQYF. The chain recombines TRBV18 with TRBJ2-5; D may be TRBD1 (6 bases). The CDR3 has 13 residues. V lost 3 bases and J 5 bases, leaving 10 bases between the germline ends. The V gene's germline CDR1 is KGHSH and CDR2 LQKENI.

The rearrangement joins TRBV13 to TRBJ2-6; 9 nucleotides line up with TRBD1. J was trimmed by 2 bases and V by 3 bases; bases with no gene match: 5. Per the germline V gene, CDR1 is PRHDT and CDR2 is FYEKMQ (reference sequence). The CDR3 is made up of 17 amino acids. CDR3 nucleotides: TGTGCCAGCAGCTTCCGGACAGGGGAGGCTGGGGCCAACGTCCTGACTTTC. Its protein is CASSFRTGEAGANVLTF.

There are many counts of this clone. The chain joins TRBV5-1 to TRBJ1-1; 9 bases are shared with TRBD1. CDR1 is SGHRS and CDR2 is YFSETQ in the germline V gene. With V trimmed by 2 bases and J by 5 bases, 7 bases remained unmatched. This CDR3 region has 15 residues. The CDR3 DNA reads as TGCGCCAGCAGCTTCGCCGGGACAGGGATGACTGAAGCTTTCTTT. Translation: CASSFAGTGMTEAFF.

Comment on this clone: An end of the junction differs from the germline gene, which may be a read error. The chain couples TRBV30 to TRBJ1-2; 7 positions agree with TRBD1. The CDR3 consists of 12 residues. The germline V gene encodes CDR1 GTSNPN and CDR2 SVGIG (reference sequence). CDR3 amino acids: CAWSEWRTGERF. The CDR3 DNA is TGTGCCTGGAGTGAATGGAGAACAGGGGAACGGTTC.